The 27 T cell receptor beta chains given below trace back to one sample, sequenced in a study of blood T cell repertoires in COVID-19. Generated by immunoSEQ multiplex PCR, the TCRdb table keeps only in-frame clones and is missing some. The sample lists around 200,000 clones; 70% to 85% were seen once. Sequencing was carried out using peripheral blood. All receptors derive from a human donor in a cohort sampled during active COVID-19.

V gene TRBV4-1 combines with J gene TRBJ1-4; D unresolved. Germline V gene lookup returns CDR1 MGHRA and CDR2 YSYEKL. This CDR3 has 13 residues. With 6 bases removed from V and 4 bases from J, the gap between germline ends came to 9 bases. CDR3 DNA sequence: TGCGCCAGCAGTGCAGATAATAATGAAAAACTGTTTTTT. It codes for CASSADNNEKLFF.

CDR3 sequence (DNA): TGTGCCAGCAGCTTAGGACAGGGTGTTCAGCCCCAGCATTTT. Its translation: CASSLGQGVQPQHF. This sequence joins TRBV7-9 and TRBJ1-5; TRBD1 matches at 7 bases. Per the germline V gene, CDR1 is SEHNR and CDR2 is FQNEAQ (reference sequence). V was pared by 1 base and J by 6 bases, with 3 bases of the junction left unmatched. The CDR3 has 14 amino acids.

This clone was recorded only once. The V gene is TRBV7-9, the J gene TRBJ1-4; TRBD1 agrees at 8 bases. The CDR3 totals 18 residues. Germline V gives CDR1 SEHNR, CDR2 FQNEAQ (reference sequence). After removal of 3 bases from V and 2 bases from J, the junction contained 11 bases not matched to a gene. The CDR3 protein is CASSFGAGGSLTNEKLFF. The DNA of the CDR3 is TGTGCCAGCAGCTTCGGTGCAGGGGGCTCGCTTACTAATGAAAAACTGTTTTTT. Variable domain in full (rest from reference TRBV7-9 and TRBJ1-4): DTGVSQNPRHKITKRGQNVTFRCDPISEHNRLYWYRQTLGQGPEFLTYFQNEAQLEKSRLLSDRFSAERPKGSFSTLEIQRTEQGDSAMYLCASSFGAGGSLTNEKLFFGSGTQLSVL.

This chain links TRBV7-9 with TRBJ1-1; no clear D gene. Germline CDR1 is SEHNR and CDR2 is FQNEAQ (reference sequence). V shed 2 bases and J shed 6 bases, with 13 bases lying between them. The CDR3 sequence is 14 residues long. The CDR3, as DNA: TGTGCCAGCAGCTTAATCGTTGGGCGCGCTGAAGCTTTCTTT. Amino acids: CASSLIVGRAEAFF.

This clone came up once. The V gene is TRBV4-2, the J gene TRBJ2-7; 7 bases line up with TRBD1. The CDR3 spans 16 residues. CDR1 and CDR2 from the germline V gene are LGHNA and YNFKEQ. The ends lost 3 bases at V and 4 bases at J; junction bases unmatched: 12. CDR3 DNA: TGTGCCAGCAGCCAGGACAGGCCGGGTTCATGGTACGAGCAGTACTTC. Translating gives CASSQDRPGSWYEQYF.

The rearrangement joins TRBV5-1 to TRBJ2-7; D perhaps matches TRBD1 (5 bases). CDR3 length: 13 amino acids. V lost 0 bases to trimming and J lost 6 bases, with 10 bases between them. Germline values: CDR1 SGHRS, CDR2 YFSETQ. CDR3 coding DNA: TGCGCCAGCAGCTTGGGACAGTGGTCCGAGCAGTACTTC. Translating it yields CASSLGQWSEQYF.

CDR3 loop: CASSFWGGTSGDYEQFF. The CDR3 bases are TGTGCCAGCAGCTTTTGGGGTGGGACTAGCGGGGACTATGAGCAGTTCTTC. The chain recombines TRBV7-6 with TRBJ2-1; 13 bases map to TRBD2. From germline, CDR1 is SGHVS and CDR2 FNYEAQ. The V and J ends lost 3 bases and 8 bases, in that order; junction bases with no gene match: 10. The CDR3 has 17 residues. Full variable domain (missing parts from reference TRBV7-6 and TRBJ2-1): GAGVSQSPRYKVTKRGQDVALRCDPISGHVSLYWYRQALGQGPEFLTYFNYEAQQDKSGLPNDRFSAERPEGSISTLTIQRTEQRDSAMYRCASSFWGGTSGDYEQFFGPGTRLTVL.

J is TRBJ2-7 and V is TRBV19; 8 bases map to TRBD1. The CDR3 is 13 amino acids. Per the germline V gene, CDR1 is LNHDA and CDR2 is SQIVND (reference sequence). Losses at the gene ends were 7 bases for V and 6 bases for J; bases not matched to a gene: 8. The CDR3 spells CASKGRGPSEQYF. The CDR3 DNA reads as TGTGCCAGTAAGGGCAGGGGGCCGTCCGAGCAGTACTTC.

The chain is built from TRBV3-1 (or the pseudogene TRBV3-2) and TRBJ2-1, with 9 bases lining up with TRBD1. J lost 2 bases, V lost 2 bases, and 7 bases had no gene match. Per germline, CDR1 LGHDT and CDR2 YNNKEL (reference sequence). The CDR3 totals 17 residues. In DNA form, the CDR3 reads TGTGCCAGCAGCCAACCGACAGGGGGGCTCACCTACAATGAGCAGTTCTTC. Translating gives CASSQPTGGLTYNEQFF.

J is TRBJ2-4 and V is TRBV5-1, with 8 bases lining up with TRBD1. Trimming removed 2 bases from V and 7 bases from J; junction bases left unmatched: 8. The CDR3 spans 15 residues. Germline V gene sequence: CDR1 SGHRS, CDR2 YFSETQ. In DNA, the CDR3 is TGCGCCAGCAGCTTTTACGGACAGGGAAACAACATTCAGTACTTC. Its protein is CASSFYGQGNNIQYF.

This chain connects TRBV3-1 (or the pseudogene TRBV3-2) to TRBJ1-4, with D perhaps matching TRBD1 (6 bases). The germline V and J ends were trimmed by 4 bases and 3 bases, with 15 bases remaining between them. Per germline, CDR1 LGHDT and CDR2 YNNKEL (reference sequence). There are 16 residues in the CDR3. The CDR3 DNA reads as TGTGCCAGCAGCCGGTTACAGGGACGACCTAATGAAAAACTGTTTTTT. It codes for CASSRLQGRPNEKLFF.

This clone has only one observation. This sample includes further DNA sequences coding for the same CDR3. This chain joins TRBV13 and TRBJ2-7; tentatively, D is TRBD1 (6 bases). CDR1 is PRHDT, CDR2 FYEKMQ, per germline (reference sequence). Trimming cost V 0 bases and J 7 bases, with 7 bases left between them. The CDR3 consists of 12 residues. CDR3 sequence (DNA): TGTGCCAGCAGCTTAGGCAGGGGTGAGCAGTACTTC. Amino acid sequence: CASSLGRGEQYF.

V is TRBV7-9 and J is TRBJ1-6; the D gene is possibly TRBD1 (6 bases). Germline CDR1 reads SEHNR; CDR2 reads FQNEAQ (reference sequence). This CDR3 region has 15 residues. Trimming shortened V by 2 bases and J by 9 bases, and 14 bases separated the two germline ends. The CDR3 spells CASSLSFRGGSPLHF. The CDR3 bases are TGTGCCAGCAGCTTAAGTTTCAGAGGGGGTTCACCCCTCCACTTT.

DNA for the CDR3: TGTGCCAGCAGTGCAGGGCCAGGTCCACCCCTCCACTTT. Translating it yields CASSAGPGPPLHF. V is TRBV2 and J is TRBJ1-6; D might be TRBD1 (5 bases). V shed 4 bases and J shed 11 bases, with 12 bases lying between them. The CDR3 is 13 amino acids. The germline gives CDR1 SNHLY, CDR2 FYNNEI.

This chain connects TRBV5-6 to TRBJ1-2, with 9 bases that match TRBD1. The ends lost 5 bases at V and 1 base at J; junction bases unmatched: 3. Germline assignment: CDR1 SGHDT and CDR2 YYEEEE. The CDR3 has 14 residues. CDR3 coding DNA: TGTGCCAGCAGTAAGGGACAGGGTAACTATGGCTACACCTTC. Its protein is CASSKGQGNYGYTF. The whole variable domain, remainder taken from reference TRBV5-6 and TRBJ1-2, is DAGVTQSPTHLIKTRGQQVTLRCSPKSGHDTVSWYQQALGQGPQFIFQYYEEEERQRGNFPDRFSGHQFPNYSSELNVNALLLGDSALYLCASSKGQGNYGYTFGSGTRLTVV.

CDR3 sequence: CAIGGGADGEQYF. As DNA, the CDR3 is TGTGCCATCGGCGGGGGGGCGGACGGGGAGCAGTACTTC. V usage is TRBV10-3 and J usage is TRBJ2-7; 9 bases align to TRBD2. V shed 8 bases, J shed 7 bases, and the junction held 9 bases outside the gene matches. The CDR3 is made up of 13 amino acids. Germline lookup yields CDR1 ENHRY and CDR2 SYGVKD.

The chain joins TRBV6-5 to TRBJ2-2; 11 bases are shared with TRBD2. The CDR3 spans 16 residues. Looked up from germline, CDR1 is MNHEY and CDR2 is SVGAGI. After removal of 4 bases from V and 7 bases from J, the junction contained 8 bases not matched to a gene. CDR3 DNA: TGTGCCAGCAGTTCAGCGATTAGCGGGGGGGGCGGGGAGCTGTTTTTT. Amino acid sequence: CASSSAISGGGGELFF.

The chain is built from TRBV7-9 and TRBJ2-7, with D maybe TRBD2 (5 bases). The CDR3 sequence is 15 residues long. The germline CDR1 and CDR2 sequences are SEHNR and FQNEAQ (reference sequence). Trimming stripped 5 bases from V and 0 bases from J, with 14 bases between. CDR3 amino acids: CASSTRGERSYEQYF. The CDR3 DNA is TGTGCCAGCAGCACCCGGGGTGAACGCTCCTACGAGCAGTACTTC.

The chain uses TRBV7-7 and TRBJ2-5, with TRBD1 identical over 7 bases. Germline-derived CDR1 and CDR2 are SSHAT and FNYEAQ (reference sequence). V lost 2 bases, J lost 4 bases, and 4 bases stayed unmatched. The CDR3 is 14 amino acids. The CDR3 DNA sequence: TGTGCCAGCAGCTTAAGGGGGCCGGGAGAGACCCAGTACTTC. Translation: CASSLRGPGETQYF.

The chain carries TRBV5-6 and TRBJ1-2; 12 positions match TRBD1. Trimming at V came to 4 bases and at J to 5 bases, leaving 12 bases not matched to a gene. There are 17 residues in the CDR3. Germline assignment: CDR1 SGHDT and CDR2 YYEEEE. The CDR3 coding sequence is TGTGCCAGCAGCCTCACCGGGACAGGGGGCGCGAGGTATGGCTACACCTTC. It encodes CASSLTGTGGARYGYTF.

V gene TRBV9 combines with J gene TRBJ2-7; TRBD1 matches at 9 bases. Per germline, CDR1 SGDLS and CDR2 YYNGEE. The CDR3 covers 16 residues. The junction had 10 bases not matched to a gene; V was cut back by 2 bases and J by 4 bases. The CDR3 reads CASSVSPGQGTYEQYF. The CDR3 bases are TGTGCCAGCAGCGTCTCACCGGGACAGGGTACTTACGAGCAGTACTTC.

The V and J genes are TRBV7-9 and TRBJ1-2, with unresolved D. The CDR3 is 12 residues long. Germline-derived CDR1 and CDR2 are SEHNR and FQNEAQ (reference sequence). Trimming left V 1 base short and J 4 bases short, with 4 bases between. In nucleotides, the CDR3 is TGTGCCAGCAGCTTAGACAGCTATGGCTACACCTTC. This codes for CASSLDSYGYTF.

Points on this clone: An end of the junction does not agree with germline; a read error may underlie this. The chain carries TRBV6-2 or TRBV6-3 and TRBJ2-7; 10 bases line up with TRBD1. This CDR3 region has 13 residues. The V gene's germline CDR1 is MNHEY and CDR2 SVGEGT. The CDR3 region has the DNA TGTGCCAGCAGCTCACAACGACCGGGACAGGGGATCTTC. Residues: CASSSQRPGQGIF.

CDR3 in amino acids: CASRPPGQGKGEQYF. CDR3 DNA: TGTGCCAGCAGACCCCCCGGACAGGGGAAAGGCGAGCAGTACTTC. This chain links TRBV2 with TRBJ2-7; 9 nucleotides line up with TRBD1. This CDR3 has 15 residues. Trimming took 6 bases from V and 6 from J; bases not matched to a gene: 12. Germline lookup yields CDR1 SNHLY and CDR2 FYNNEI.

The chain uses TRBV6-5 and TRBJ1-2, with 10 bases aligning to TRBD1. This CDR3 is 12 amino acids long. The germline V gene has CDR1 MNHEY and CDR2 SVGAGI. J lost 8 bases, V lost 7 bases, and 4 bases had no gene match. CDR3 DNA: TGTGCCAGCAACGGACAGGGGGTAGGCTACACCTTC. Translated: CASNGQGVGYTF.

The chain is built from TRBV3-1 (or the pseudogene TRBV3-2) and TRBJ2-7; D unresolved. V lost 0 bases to trimming and J lost 2 bases, with 8 bases between them. CDR1 LGHDT and CDR2 YNNKEL come from the germline V gene (reference sequence). This CDR3 region has 14 residues. The CDR3 loop reads CASSQDLTAYEQYF. CDR3 coding DNA: TGTGCCAGCAGCCAAGATCTTACGGCCTACGAGCAGTACTTC.

The chain recombines TRBV29-1 with TRBJ2-7; possibly TRBD1 for D (5 bases). The CDR3 covers 11 residues. The V end lost 5 bases, the J end lost 6 bases, and 11 bases lay between the germline ends. From germline, CDR1 is SQVTM and CDR2 ANQGSEA. The DNA of the CDR3 is TGCAGCGTTAGCGACAGATCCGAGCAGTACTTC. Protein product: CSVSDRSEQYF.